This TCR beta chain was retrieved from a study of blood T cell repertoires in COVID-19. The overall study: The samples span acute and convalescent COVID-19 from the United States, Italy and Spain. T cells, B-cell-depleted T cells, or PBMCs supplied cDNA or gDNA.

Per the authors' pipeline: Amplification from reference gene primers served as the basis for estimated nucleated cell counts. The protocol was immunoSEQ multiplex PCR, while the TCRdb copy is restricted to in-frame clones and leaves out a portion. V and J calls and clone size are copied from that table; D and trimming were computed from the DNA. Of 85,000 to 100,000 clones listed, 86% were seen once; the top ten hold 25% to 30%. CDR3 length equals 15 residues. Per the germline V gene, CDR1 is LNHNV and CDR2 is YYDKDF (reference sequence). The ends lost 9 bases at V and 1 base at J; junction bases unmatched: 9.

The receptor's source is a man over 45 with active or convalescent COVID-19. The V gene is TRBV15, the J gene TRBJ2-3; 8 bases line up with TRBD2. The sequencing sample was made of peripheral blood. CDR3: CATKIRREGTDTQYF. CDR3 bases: TGTGCCACTAAAATCCGGCGGGAGGGCACAGATACGCAGTATTTT. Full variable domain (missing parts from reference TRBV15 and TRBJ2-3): DAMVIQNPRYQVTQFGKPVTLSCSQTLNHNVMYWYQQKSSQAPKLLFHYYDKDFNNEADTPDNFQSRRPNTSFCFLDIRSPGLGDTAMYLCATKIRREGTDTQYFGPGTRLTVL.